This TCR beta chain was identified in a study of cytomegalovirus exposure and HLA in healthy donors. Regarding the study as a whole: A later analysis reportedly identified an Asian-associated ancestry cluster as carrying fewer N-insertions than the approximately 640-donor mean. V- and J-gene trimming in TCR beta was tied to a missense DCLRE1C variant by an analysis performed later. Most of the TCR beta V segments (in an earlier analysis) were productive either about 87% or about 30% of the time. The study put 150 or so TCR beta chains on its list as cytomegalovirus-associated.

Germline V gene sequence: CDR1 LNHDA, CDR2 SQIVND (reference sequence). Trimming cost V 2 bases and J 0 bases; bases outside gene matches: 2. The length of the CDR3 is 15 residues. In the PCR, 60 Vbeta and 13 Jbeta primers were used. The table came from immunoSEQ multiplex PCR; TCRdb's copy has only in-frame clones and leaves some out. The sample includes about 230,000 clones, about 85% of them seen just once. Notes on this clone: Its antigen is not known.

The TCR sequence derives from a human donor in good health. Sequenced sample: PBMCs. This chain connects TRBV19 to TRBJ1-2, with 8 bases identical to TRBD1. The CDR3 is CASSILDRANYGYTF. The CDR3 coding sequence is TGTGCCAGTAGTATATTGGACAGGGCTAACTATGGCTACACCTTC.